A single sample is the source of the 14 T cell receptor beta chains below, sequenced in a study of T cell responses to AZD1222 COVID-19 vaccine. Assay: immunoSEQ multiplex PCR; the TCRdb copy retains only in-frame clones and omits some. The table lists 88,000 or so clones, less than 90% of them singletons. This sample comprised peripheral blood, obtained 28 days after the second AZD1222 dose. Receptors were obtained from an adult who received the AZD1222 COVID-19 vaccine.

The chain uses TRBV2 and TRBJ2-5; TRBD1 matches 7 bases. The CDR3 is made up of 15 amino acids. The junction had 12 bases not matched to a gene; V was cut back by 7 bases and J by 4 bases. The germline CDR1 and CDR2 sequences are SNHLY and FYNNEI. CDR3 nucleotides: TGTGCCAGCATAGGAAAGGGGGCGCAGGCAGAGACCCAGTACTTC. Its translation is CASIGKGAQAETQYF.

The chain joins TRBV7-8 to TRBJ1-2, with D tentatively TRBD1 (5 bases). V was trimmed by 1 base and J by 1 base, leaving 22 bases between them. Looked up from germline, CDR1 is SGHVS and CDR2 is FQNEAQ. The CDR3 is 19 residues long. The CDR3 region has the DNA TGTGCCAGCAGCTTAGTGCAACCCCGGATGAGGGGCGTTAACTATGGCTACACCTTC. Its protein product is CASSLVQPRMRGVNYGYTF.

The rearrangement joins TRBV19 to TRBJ1-2; D gene unclear. V was shortened by 7 bases and J by 7 bases, with 16 bases between the two germline ends. Looked up from germline, CDR1 is LNHDA and CDR2 is SQIVND (reference sequence). The CDR3 is 13 residues long. The CDR3 protein is CASTLPGSPGYTF. The CDR3, as DNA: TGTGCCAGTACCTTACCCGGGAGCCCTGGCTACACCTTC.

The rearrangement uses TRBV2 and TRBJ1-1; no clear D. The CDR3 runs 14 residues. The ends were cut back, 8 bases at V and 1 base at J, with 14 bases in the middle. Germline V lookup: CDR1 SNHLY, CDR2 FYNNEI. The CDR3 DNA is TGTGCCAGCCATGAGTCGGGGTCGAACACTGAAGCTTTCTTT. Translating gives CASHESGSNTEAFF.

This rearrangement joins TRBV7-9 to TRBJ2-7; no definite D call. The germline V gene has CDR1 SEHNR and CDR2 FQNEAQ (reference sequence). The V gene lost 6 bases and the J gene lost 7 bases, with 10 bases spanning the gap. This CDR3 contains 11 residues. CDR3 nucleotide sequence: TGTGCCAGCAGTTCACTGGGGGAGCAGTACTTC. Residues: CASSSLGEQYF.

The chain carries TRBV27 and TRBJ1-2, with D possibly being TRBD1 (5 bases). The V and J ends lost 2 bases and 7 bases respectively, with 11 bases between them. The CDR3 loop spans 13 amino acids. Germline CDR1 MNHEY, CDR2 SMNVEV (reference sequence). CDR3 region: CASSLEGLGGYTF. As DNA, the CDR3 is TGTGCCAGCAGTTTAGAGGGGCTGGGTGGCTACACCTTC.

The chain combines TRBV19 with TRBJ1-1, with D unclear. Germline assignment: CDR1 LNHDA and CDR2 SQIVND (reference sequence). The CDR3 loop spans 15 amino acids. Trimming cost V 3 bases and J 6 bases, with 17 bases left between them. CDR3 in DNA: TGTGCCAGTAGTATTCGAGGACGTCTTACTTCTGAAGCTTTCTTT. This translates into CASSIRGRLTSEAFF.

This chain uses TRBV5-8 with TRBJ2-3; either TRBD1 or TRBD2 may fit D (5 bases each). CDR1 SGHTS and CDR2 YDEGEE come from the germline V gene. V lost 4 bases and J 2 bases, leaving 14 bases between the germline ends. The CDR3 spans 15 residues. CDR3 in amino acids: CASSPPGRNTDTQYF. The CDR3 DNA is TGTGCCAGCAGCCCTCCGGGACGCAACACAGATACGCAGTATTTT.

V and J are TRBV12-5 and TRBJ1-2; D is unclear. The CDR3 contains 13 residues. From germline, CDR1 is LGHNT and CDR2 FRNRAP. V was pared by 2 bases and J by 6 bases, with 10 bases between. CDR3 bases: TGTGCTAGTGGTTTGTGGGATTCTCATGGCTACACCTTC. It is translated as CASGLWDSHGYTF.

The CDR3 loop reads CASSLALGSYEQYF. CDR3 DNA sequence: TGCGCCAGCAGCTTGGCGCTGGGGTCCTACGAGCAGTACTTC. The rearrangement links TRBV5-1 to TRBJ2-7; D gene uncertain. Deletions cut 0 bases from V and 1 base from J, with 8 bases between. Per the germline V gene, CDR1 is SGHRS and CDR2 is YFSETQ. This CDR3 has 14 amino acids.

This chain uses TRBV19 with TRBJ1-5, with 7 positions matching TRBD1. The CDR3 is 15 amino acids. After removal of 4 bases from V and 2 bases from J, the junction contained 5 bases not matched to a gene. Germline CDR1 and CDR2: LNHDA and SQIVND (reference sequence). This CDR3 reads CASSNNRGGNQPQHF. The DNA for the CDR3 is TGTGCCAGTAGTAACAACAGGGGAGGCAATCAGCCCCAGCATTTT.

This chain links TRBV4-1 with TRBJ2-2; D unresolved. Trimming took 3 bases from V and 3 from J, leaving 8 bases between them. The CDR3 has 14 residues. Germline CDR1 MGHRA, CDR2 YSYEKL. CDR3 sequence: CASSQDGHTGELFF. DNA for the CDR3: TGCGCCAGCAGCCAGGACGGACACACCGGGGAGCTGTTTTTT.

The V gene is TRBV30, the J gene TRBJ2-7, with TRBD2 as a possible D gene (6 bases). This CDR3 spans 13 amino acids. Germline V gene sequence: CDR1 GTSNPN, CDR2 SVGIG (reference sequence). V was trimmed by 2 bases and J by 0 bases, leaving 8 bases between them. CDR3 sequence reads: CAWSKGLSYEQYF. In DNA, the CDR3 is TGTGCCTGGAGTAAGGGACTCTCCTACGAGCAGTACTTC.

The chain joins TRBV7-2 to TRBJ1-6, with 8 bases identical to TRBD1. Germline-derived CDR1 and CDR2 are SGHTA and FQGNSA. The CDR3 covers 12 residues. V was pared by 8 bases and J by 7 bases, with 1 base of the junction left unmatched. The CDR3 nucleotides are TGTGCCAGCCGACAGGGGAATTCACCCCTCCACTTT. It codes for CASRQGNSPLHF. Full variable domain (outside the CDR3, taken from reference TRBV7-2 and TRBJ1-6): GAGVSQSPSNKVTEKGKDVELRCDPISGHTALYWYRQSLGQGLEFLIYFQGNSAPDKSGLPSDRFSAERTGGSVSTLTIQRTQQEDSAVYLCASRQGNSPLHFGNGTRLTVT.